These 3 T cell receptor beta chains share one sample of origin, sequenced in a study of T cells in Graves' hyperthyroidism and ophthalmopathy. From RNA transcripts, TCR beta CDR3 regions were amplified. Carried out on the TCR CDR3, a first-round RT-PCR used the HTBI primer set. TCRdb re-called the multiplex PCR reads with MiXCR, one entry per CDR3 protein. The sample has about 500,000 distinct CDR3 sequences, 16% seen once. Sequencing used blood. The receptor source for this set is a woman younger than 45 with Graves' ophthalmopathy.

In its sample, this clonotype was seen a few times. The chain links TRBV29-1 to TRBJ2-7, with 7 bases aligning to TRBD2. CDR3 size: 16 residues. CDR1 and CDR2 (germline): SQVTM, ANQGSEA. The J segment lost 0 bases and the V segment lost 3 bases, leaving 11 bases of the junction unmatched. CDR3 sequence reads: CSVDLLWTRGSYEQYF. DNA for the CDR3: TGCAGCGTTGATCTTTTGTGGACTAGAGGCTCCTACGAGCAGTACTTC.

CDR3 sequence reads: CASSQEAWPAVTGELFF. The CDR3 DNA sequence: TGCGCCAGCAGCCAAGAAGCATGGCCTGCTGTCACCGGGGAGCTGTTTTTT. This chain joins TRBV4-3 and TRBJ2-2; D is uncertain. The germline V gene has CDR1 LGHNA and CDR2 YSLEER. Trimming shortened V by 0 bases and J by 4 bases, and 15 bases separated the two germline ends. The CDR3 has 17 residues.

This clonotype was detected only a few times. This sequence joins TRBV4-3 and TRBJ2-1, with D possibly being TRBD2 (6 bases). This CDR3 has 15 residues. With 5 bases removed from V and 7 bases from J, the gap between germline ends came to 18 bases. Germline CDR1 and CDR2: LGHNA and YSLEER. The CDR3 sequence: CASSDWSAGKNEQFF. The CDR3 bases are TGCGCCAGCAGCGACTGGAGCGCGGGAAAGAATGAGCAGTTCTTC.